The TCR beta chain under discussion was sequenced for a study of OX40 agonist ivuxolimab in advanced cancers. At the level of the study: Three patients got partial responses; one had hepatocellular carcinoma and two had cutaneous melanoma.

Produced via immunoSEQ multiplex PCR; TCRdb's table is partial and in-frame only. The sample consists of about 16,000 clones, 84% of them appearing once. V shed 1 base and J shed 6 bases, with 13 bases lying between them. Germline V gene lookup returns CDR1 LNHNV and CDR2 YYDKDF (reference sequence). The CDR3 totals 15 residues. About this clone: Its matching antigen is unknown.

The study, taken as a whole, reports: In a subset of nonresponders, normalized T-cell clonal expansion was also low.

Source: CD4+ or CD8+ T cells sorted from blood, taken in a trial of the OX40 agonist ivuxolimab. The chain couples TRBV15 to TRBJ2-1; no clear D. This TCR derives from an adult with an advanced solid tumor such as melanoma, head and neck, liver or kidney cancer. The CDR3 DNA reads TGTGCCACCAGCAGAGGTTTGAGCCTGGCCAATGAGCAGTTCTTC. Protein: CATSRGLSLANEQFF.